Below are 17 T cell receptor beta chains sequenced from a single sample in a study of regulatory T cells in long-lasting Graves disease. The time point: newly diagnosed GD, antithyroid drugs for less than 3 months. Generation of the TCR library employed RNA extracted from PBMCs. Building of the TCR beta libraries involved iRepertoire HTBI primers and Arm-PCR of CDR3 regions. In TCRdb, the multiplex PCR reads were re-called with MiXCR into one record per CDR3 protein. The repertoire holds about half a million distinct CDR3 sequences, more than 10% seen once, with 8% to 10% in the top ten. The data also belong to a second study, concerning T cells in Graves' hyperthyroidism and ophthalmopathy.

This specimen was peripheral blood mononuclear cells (PBMCs), taken at new diagnosis, from a patient treated with antithyroid drugs. The receptors shown here come from a young woman with Graves disease.

This clonotype appeared many times. The gene calls are TRBV28 and TRBJ2-7; 7 nucleotides agree with TRBD1. The junction had 5 bases not matched to a gene; V was cut back by 3 bases and J by 3 bases. Per germline, CDR1 MDHEN and CDR2 SYDVKM. The CDR3 runs to 14 residues. The CDR3 sequence: CASSLDRSYYEQYF. The CDR3, as DNA: TGTGCCAGCAGTTTGGACAGGTCCTACTACGAGCAGTACTTC.

The rearrangement links TRBV25-1 to TRBJ2-1; unclear D gene. Trimming cost V 4 bases and J 1 base, with 11 bases left between them. This CDR3 region has 15 residues. Germline CDR1 MGHDK, CDR2 SYGVNS. CDR3 in DNA: TGTGCCAGCAGTGGTCCAGTCCAATCCTACAATGAGCAGTTCTTC. It specifies CASSGPVQSYNEQFF.

Concerning this clonotype: The germline gene is not matched at one end of the junction; a read error may be the cause. This rearrangement joins TRBV6-1 to TRBJ2-5; D uncertain. CDR3 length equals 15 residues. The germline gives CDR1 MNHNS, CDR2 SASEGT. For the CDR3, the DNA is TGCGCCAGCAGCTATACTCGGACGGCTTTAGAGACCCAGTACTTC. It translates to CASSYTRTALETQYF.

This clonotype was seen ten or more times. The chain links TRBV30 to TRBJ2-7, with a weak D call TRBD1 (5 bases). The CDR3 has 15 residues. V shed 3 bases and J shed 2 bases, with 17 bases lying between them. Per the germline V gene, CDR1 is GTSNPN and CDR2 is SVGIG (reference sequence). The CDR3 coding sequence is TGTGCCTGGAGGGATCCGCAGGGTAATACCTACGAGCAGTACTTC. Translated: CAWRDPQGNTYEQYF.

The sample holds a few counts of this clonotype. V usage is TRBV14 and J usage is TRBJ2-5, with D perhaps matching TRBD2 (6 bases). Trimming took off 2 bases at V and 11 bases at J, with 21 bases between the two ends. The CDR3 length is 15 residues. CDR1 and CDR2 from the germline V gene are SGHDN and FVKESK. CDR3 sequence (DNA): TGTGCCAGCAGCCAATCCGTGACTAGTTGGGATGAGCAGTACTTC. Translation gives CASSQSVTSWDEQYF.

This clonotype has a count of ten or more. The chain is built from TRBV11-2 and TRBJ2-1, with 7 bases matching TRBD1. CDR1 is SGHAT, CDR2 FQNNGV, per germline. The V gene end was trimmed by 5 bases and the J gene end by 8 bases; junction bases not matched to a gene: 21. This CDR3 contains 18 residues. In DNA form, the CDR3 reads TGTGCCAGCAGCCCCCGGGACAGTTCATTGCGCCACGTGGATGAGCAGTTCTTC. Translated, it gives CASSPRDSSLRHVDEQFF.

This clonotype was counted at least ten times. This chain uses TRBV15 with TRBJ1-2, with D possibly matching TRBD1 (6 bases). The length of the CDR3 is 15 residues. CDR1 and CDR2 from the germline V gene are LNHNV and YYDKDF (reference sequence). Trimming shortened V by 1 base and J by 2 bases, and 11 bases separated the two germline ends. Here the CDR3 DNA reads TGTGCCACCAGCAGAGTGGGGGGGCCGAACTATGGCTACACCTTC. It encodes CATSRVGGPNYGYTF.

The V call is TRBV7-9, the J call TRBJ2-1, with D perhaps given as TRBD1 or TRBD2 (5 bases each). Germline lookup yields CDR1 SEHNR and CDR2 FQNEAQ (reference sequence). Between the trimmed V and J ends, which lost 4 bases and 7 bases, there was a span of 17 bases. CDR3 length: 15 amino acids. The CDR3 spells CASSSWGSKGNEQFF. In DNA form, the CDR3 reads TGTGCCAGCAGCTCCTGGGGGTCTAAAGGGAATGAGCAGTTCTTC.

V is TRBV7-9 and J is TRBJ2-1, with D uncertain. Germline assignment: CDR1 SEHNR and CDR2 FQNEAQ (reference sequence). There are 13 residues in the CDR3. V lost 1 base to trimming and J lost 8 bases, with 9 bases between them. CDR3 nucleotides: TGTGCCAGCAGCTTAGGTGGCAGCCATGAGCAGTTCTTC. As protein: CASSLGGSHEQFF.

This clonotype has at least ten counts. The chain combines TRBV18 with TRBJ1-5; TRBD1 is a possible D gene (5 bases). The CDR3 covers 14 residues. CDR1 and CDR2 (germline): KGHSH, LQKENI. V was shortened by 3 bases and J by 9 bases, with 15 bases between the two germline ends. CDR3 bases: TGTGCCAGCTCACCGGACCACGGGGGGGGGCCCCAGCATTTT. It translates to CASSPDHGGGPQHF.

The V gene is TRBV6-1, the J gene TRBJ2-3; TRBD2 aligns across 11 bases. Germline V gene sequence: CDR1 MNHNS, CDR2 SASEGT. This CDR3 is 16 amino acids long. Trimming took 6 bases from V and 0 from J; bases not matched to a gene: 5. CDR3 coding DNA: TGTGCCAGCAGATGGGGACTAGCGGATAGCACAGATACGCAGTATTTT. Its translation is CASRWGLADSTDTQYF.

This clonotype was counted ten times or more. The rearrangement uses TRBV27 and TRBJ2-3, with D perhaps matching TRBD1 or TRBD2 (5 bases each). CDR1 and CDR2 (germline): MNHEY, SMNVEV (reference sequence). Between the trimmed V and J ends, which lost 6 bases and 2 bases, there was a span of 21 bases. This CDR3 contains 17 residues. The CDR3 DNA reads TGTGCCAGCAGCATCCGGGGACCGTGGTTTTCCACAGATACGCAGTATTTT. It is translated as CASSIRGPWFSTDTQYF.

This clonotype was counted only a few times. This rearrangement joins TRBV28 to TRBJ1-2, with D uncertain. The CDR3 totals 13 residues. Germline V gene lookup returns CDR1 MDHEN and CDR2 SYDVKM. Between the trimmed V and J ends, which lost 7 bases and 4 bases, there was a span of 13 bases. The chain's CDR3 is CASNAVRVYGYTF. The DNA for the CDR3 is TGTGCCAGCAACGCGGTTCGCGTCTATGGCTACACCTTC.

This clonotype was detected ten times or more. The genes are TRBV20-1 and TRBJ1-5; no firm D call. Germline CDR1 is DFQATT and CDR2 is SNEGSKA (reference sequence). Trimming took off 2 bases at V and 1 base at J, with 9 bases between the two ends. The CDR3 has 14 amino acids. Here the CDR3 reads CSARNRHSNQPQHF. Written as DNA, the CDR3 is TGCAGTGCTAGAAATAGGCACAGCAATCAGCCCCAGCATTTT.

This clonotype has a count of ten or more. The chain couples TRBV29-1 to TRBJ2-5; 9 bases map to TRBD2. V lost 7 bases, J lost 2 bases, and 5 bases stayed unmatched. The CDR3 has 13 residues. The germline CDR1 and CDR2 sequences are SQVTM and ANQGSEA. The DNA of the CDR3 is TGCAGCGGAGGACTAGCGCTACAAGAGACCCAGTACTTC. Translation: CSGGLALQETQYF.

This clonotype was counted many times. This chain uses TRBV18 with TRBJ1-2; TRBD1 matches at 7 bases. J gave up 5 bases and V 2 bases, and 14 bases lay outside the gene matches. There are 17 residues in the CDR3. CDR1 and CDR2 (germline): KGHSH, LQKENI. In DNA, the CDR3 is TGTGCCAGCTCACCAATCGAAACCGGGACAGCGTATTATGGCTACACCTTC. Its translation: CASSPIETGTAYYGYTF.

This clonotype was found many times. The CDR3 bases are TGTGCCAGCAGTTTTACCGAAGACCAGTATTTT. Encoded protein: CASSFTEDQYF. V and J are TRBV12-3 or TRBV12-4 and TRBJ2-3; no definite D call. V lost 3 bases, J lost 12 bases, and 10 bases lay in between. This CDR3 is built from 11 residues.